A selection of T cell receptor beta chains follows, all from one sample in a study of CD8 T cells in Susac syndrome. In TCRdb, the immunoSEQ multiplex PCR reads were re-called with MiXCR into one record per CDR3 protein. Here the sample spans around 71,000 distinct CDR3 sequences, under 96% being singletons. Sequencing input: CD4+ T cells from PBMCs. These receptors were collected from a human donor with multiple sclerosis. The CDR3 runs from the conserved cysteine through the conserved F or W. D genes are given only for firm matches. Clone size is shown for a subset of rows, as once, few, many or a class of expanded clone.

J: TRBJ2-1; V: TRBV12-3/TRBV12-4; size: NA; D: NA; DNA: TGTGCCAGCAGTTTAGCGAGAAATGAGCAGTTCTTC; CDR3: CASSLARNEQFF
J: TRBJ2-3; V: TRBV5-1; size: NA; D: NA; DNA: TGCGCCAGCAGACCGGGCACCTTCCTTAGCACAGATACGCAGTATTTT; CDR3: CASRPGTFLSTDTQYF
J: TRBJ2-7; V: TRBV30; size: once; D: TRBD1; DNA: TGTGCCTGGAGTCTCTACCGACAGGGTACTCCCTACGAGCAGTACTTC; CDR3: CAWSLYRQGTPYEQYF
J: TRBJ1-5; V: TRBV19; size: NA; D: NA; DNA: NA; CDR3: CASSSGQGANSNQPQHF
J: TRBJ2-5; V: TRBV5-1; size: NA; D: NA; DNA: TGCGCCAGCAGCTTGAAACAGCAAGAGACCCAGTACTTC; CDR3: CASSLKQQETQYF
J: TRBJ2-7; V: TRBV7-9; size: NA; D: NA; DNA: TGTGCCAGCAGGTTAAGAGACGTGGGGACCTACGAGCAGTACTTC; CDR3: CASRLRDVGTYEQYF
J: TRBJ1-2; V: TRBV3-1; size: NA; D: NA; DNA: TGTGCCAGCAGCCAAGCATCAGGGGCAGGTGGCTACACCTTC; CDR3: CASSQASGAGGYTF
J: TRBJ2-7; V: TRBV20-1; size: once; D: NA; DNA: TGCAGTGCTAGAGATTGGGGGGACTACGAGCAGTACTTC; CDR3: CSARDWGDYEQYF
J: TRBJ2-1; V: TRBV29-1; size: NA; D: NA; DNA: TGCAGCGTTGAAGCTTCCCTACAGGTTTTCAATGAGCAGTTCTTC; CDR3: CSVEASLQVFNEQFF
J: TRBJ2-2; V: TRBV3-1; size: NA; D: TRBD1; DNA: TGTGCCAGCAGCCAACCTCTGGGACAGGCGAACACCGGGGAGCTGTTTTTT; CDR3: CASSQPLGQANTGELFF
J: TRBJ2-1; V: TRBV18; size: NA; D: NA; DNA: TGTGCCAGCTCACCGTCGACAGGAGCTGCCAATGAGCAGTTCTTC; CDR3: CASSPSTGAANEQFF
J: TRBJ2-3; V: TRBV6-2/TRBV6-3; size: NA; D: NA; DNA: TGTGCCAGCAGTCCGCCGGATTCCACAGATACGCAGTATTTT; CDR3: CASSPPDSTDTQYF
J: TRBJ1-2; V: TRBV10-1; size: NA; D: NA; DNA: TGCGCCAGCAGTGATGACACTAACTATGGCTACACCTTC; CDR3: CASSDDTNYGYTF
J: TRBJ2-4; V: TRBV27; size: NA; D: NA; DNA: TGTGCCAGCGGGAAAAACATTCAGTACTTC; CDR3: CASGKNIQYF
J: TRBJ2-7; V: TRBV5-6; size: NA; D: NA; DNA: TGTGCCAGCAGCTTGTATGGGACACCGCCGTACGAGCAGTACTTC; CDR3: CASSLYGTPPYEQYF
J: TRBJ1-6; V: TRBV3-1; size: NA; D: NA; DNA: TGTGCCAGCAGCCAACAAACCCAAAATTCACCCCTCCACTTT; CDR3: CASSQQTQNSPLHF
J: TRBJ2-7; V: TRBV11-2; size: NA; D: NA; DNA: TGTGCCAGCAGCCCCGGGACGGTCAGCTCCTACGAGCAGTACTTC; CDR3: CASSPGTVSSYEQYF
J: TRBJ2-1; V: TRBV4-1; size: NA; D: NA; DNA: TGCGCCAGCAGCCCCTCTTTTGGGGGGAGCTACAATGAGCAGTTCTTC; CDR3: CASSPSFGGSYNEQFF
J: TRBJ2-2; V: TRBV20-1; size: NA; D: NA; DNA: TGCAGTCAGGTCCGGGTAAACACCGGGGAGCTGTTTTTT; CDR3: CSQVRVNTGELFF
J: TRBJ2-7; V: TRBV9; size: NA; D: NA; DNA: TGTGCCAGCAGCGTAGATGAGGGAACCTACGAGCAGTACTTC; CDR3: CASSVDEGTYEQYF
J: TRBJ1-2; V: TRBV2; size: NA; D: NA; DNA: TGTGCCAGCAGTCAAGACAGTAACTATGGCTACACCTTC; CDR3: CASSQDSNYGYTF
J: TRBJ2-4; V: TRBV13; size: NA; D: NA; DNA: TGTGCCAGCAGCTTAGGAAGGGACCGCCTTCAGTACTTC; CDR3: CASSLGRDRLQYF
J: TRBJ2-5; V: TRBV12-3/TRBV12-4; size: NA; D: TRBD2; DNA: TGTGCCAGCAGCCCCGGGGGTAGCGGGAGAATAAAAGAGACCCAGTACTTC; CDR3: CASSPGGSGRIKETQYF
J: TRBJ1-5; V: TRBV4-1; size: NA; D: TRBD1; DNA: TGCGCCAGCAGCGAGGGACAGGGGTCTGGCAATCAGCCCCAGCATTTT; CDR3: CASSEGQGSGNQPQHF
J: TRBJ1-1; V: TRBV11-2; size: NA; D: NA; DNA: TGTGCCAGCAGCTTAAGGGCCGGGAACACTGAAGCTTTCTTT; CDR3: CASSLRAGNTEAFF
J: TRBJ2-3; V: TRBV24-1; size: NA; D: NA; DNA: TGTGCCACCAGTGATCCAAGGACGGTCTCGACGCAGTATTTT; CDR3: CATSDPRTVSTQYF
J: TRBJ2-7; V: TRBV9; size: NA; D: TRBD2; DNA: TGTGCCAGCAGCCCCAGGACTAGCGGTTACGAGCAGTACTTC; CDR3: CASSPRTSGYEQYF
J: TRBJ2-1; V: TRBV30; size: NA; D: NA; DNA: TGTGCCTGGAGTGGTCGTAGCGTTGAGCAGTTCTTC; CDR3: CAWSGRSVEQFF
J: TRBJ1-4; V: TRBV2; size: once; D: NA; DNA: TGTGCCAGCAGTGACGACACCGAAAAACTGTTTTTT; CDR3: CASSDDTEKLFF
J: TRBJ1-5; V: TRBV9; size: NA; D: TRBD1; DNA: TGTGCCAGCAGCGCCGGGGACAGAAATCAGCCCCAGCATTTT; CDR3: CASSAGDRNQPQHF
J: TRBJ1-5; V: TRBV5-1; size: NA; D: NA; DNA: TGCGCCAGCAGAGAAAATAGCAATCAGCCCCAGCATTTT; CDR3: CASRENSNQPQHF
J: TRBJ2-7; V: TRBV29-1; size: NA; D: NA; DNA: TGCAGCGCCGCAGGCCAGGGCCCCTACGAGCAGTACTTC; CDR3: CSAAGQGPYEQYF
J: TRBJ1-6; V: TRBV7-2; size: NA; D: NA; DNA: TGTGCCAGCAGCCTCCGCAGGGATGCCTATAATTCACCCCTCCACTTT; CDR3: CASSLRRDAYNSPLHF
J: TRBJ1-3; V: TRBV11-2; size: NA; D: NA; DNA: TGTGCCAGCAGCTTAATGGGACCCTCTGGAAACACCATATATTTT; CDR3: CASSLMGPSGNTIYF
J: TRBJ2-5; V: TRBV24-1; size: NA; D: NA; DNA: TGTGCCACCAGTGACGCCCTGAAGGGGGGGGAGACCCAGTACTTC; CDR3: CATSDALKGGETQYF
J: TRBJ2-5; V: TRBV7-9; size: NA; D: TRBD1; DNA: TGTGCCAGCAGCTTAGACGGACAGGTAGAGACCCAGTACTTC; CDR3: CASSLDGQVETQYF
J: TRBJ1-5; V: TRBV20-1; size: NA; D: TRBD1; DNA: TGCAGTGCTAGAGAGGACAGGGGCCCCCAGCCCCAGCATTTT; CDR3: CSAREDRGPQPQHF
J: TRBJ2-2; V: TRBV29-1; size: once; D: TRBD1; DNA: TGCAGCGCCCACAGGGGGCAGGTCGGGGAGCTGTTTTTT; CDR3: CSAHRGQVGELFF
J: TRBJ1-5; V: TRBV25-1; size: NA; D: NA; DNA: TGTGCCAGCAGTGAATACGGGCTCAATCAGCCCCAGCATTTT; CDR3: CASSEYGLNQPQHF
J: TRBJ2-5; V: TRBV28; size: once; D: TRBD2; DNA: TGTGCCAGCAGTCAATTTCAACTACTAGCGGAACAAGAGACCCAGTACTTC; CDR3: CASSQFQLLAEQETQYF
J: TRBJ2-1; V: TRBV7-2; size: once; D: TRBD1; DNA: TGTGCCAGCAGTCGCGGACAGGGGTTGAGCAATGAGCAGTTCTTC; CDR3: CASSRGQGLSNEQFF
J: TRBJ2-7; V: TRBV7-7; size: NA; D: TRBD1; DNA: TGTGCTAGCAGCCCAGGACAGGGAGTTGGCGAGCAGTACTTC; CDR3: CASSPGQGVGEQYF
J: TRBJ2-7; V: TRBV7-2; size: NA; D: TRBD1; DNA: TGTGCCAGCAGCTTGCGGGACAGGCCTTACGAGCAGTACTTC; CDR3: CASSLRDRPYEQYF
J: TRBJ2-1; V: TRBV19; size: NA; D: NA; DNA: TGCGCCAGTGGGGGGGCCCAAAGTTACAATGAGCAGTTCTTC; CDR3: CASGGAQSYNEQFF
J: TRBJ2-3; V: TRBV2; size: NA; D: NA; DNA: TGTGCCAGTACAACAGGGTCCACCACAGATACGCAGTATTTT; CDR3: CASTTGSTTDTQYF
J: TRBJ2-5; V: TRBV5-4; size: NA; D: NA; DNA: TGTGCCAGCAGCTTGCGCCCAAGGGAGACCCAGTACTTC; CDR3: CASSLRPRETQYF
J: TRBJ1-3; V: TRBV9; size: NA; D: TRBD1; DNA: TGTGCCAGCAGCCTGGGACAGGCCCAATCCTCTGGAAACACCATATATTTT; CDR3: CASSLGQAQSSGNTIYF
J: TRBJ2-1; V: TRBV5-1; size: NA; D: TRBD2; DNA: TGCGCCAGCAGCGCCGGGACTAGCGGGGCCGCCTACAATGAGCAGTTCTTC; CDR3: CASSAGTSGAAYNEQFF
J: TRBJ2-7; V: TRBV9; size: NA; D: TRBD1; DNA: TGTGCCAGCAGCGTAGGGGACAGACTCTACGAGCAGTACTTC; CDR3: CASSVGDRLYEQYF
J: TRBJ2-5; V: TRBV11-2; size: NA; D: NA; DNA: TGTGCCAGCAGCCACCGGGCAGGGGCACAAGAGACCCAGTACTTC; CDR3: CASSHRAGAQETQYF